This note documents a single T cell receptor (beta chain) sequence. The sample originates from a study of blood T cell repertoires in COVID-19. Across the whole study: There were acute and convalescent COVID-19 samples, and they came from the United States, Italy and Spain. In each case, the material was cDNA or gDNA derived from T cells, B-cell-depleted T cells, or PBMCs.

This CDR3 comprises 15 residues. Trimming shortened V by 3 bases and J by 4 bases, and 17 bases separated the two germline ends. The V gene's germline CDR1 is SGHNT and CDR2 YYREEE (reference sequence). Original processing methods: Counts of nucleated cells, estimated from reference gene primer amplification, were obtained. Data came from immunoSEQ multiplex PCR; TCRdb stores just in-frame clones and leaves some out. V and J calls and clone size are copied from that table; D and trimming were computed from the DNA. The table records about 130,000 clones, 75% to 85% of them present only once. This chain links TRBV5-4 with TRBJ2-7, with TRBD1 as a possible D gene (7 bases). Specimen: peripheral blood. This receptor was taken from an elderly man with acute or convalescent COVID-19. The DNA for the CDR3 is TGTGCCAGCAGCTCTCGACAGGGAGGCTCTTACGAGCAGTACTTC. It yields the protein CASSSRQGGSYEQYF.